This T cell receptor beta chain was profiled in a study of shared clonotypes between healthy human individuals. Caucasian adults residing in Nashville, Tennessee made up all the donors. Germline V gene data show CDR1 as ENHRY and CDR2 as SYGVKD. This CDR3 is 13 amino acids long. The V and J ends lost 10 bases and 2 bases respectively, with 14 bases between them. The protocol was immunoSEQ multiplex PCR, while the TCRdb copy is restricted to in-frame clones and leaves out a portion. The top ten hold approximately 1.1% of the sample, which has some 1.5 million clones, roughly 96% seen once. The chain joins TRBV10-3 to TRBJ1-2; D is unresolved. The sequence came from a young man in good health. Sequencing was performed on naive CD4+ T cells sorted from blood. Subset defined: CD45RA+ positively selected. The CDR3 here is CATTPSINYGYTF. The CDR3 nucleotides read TGTGCCACCACACCCTCGATAAACTATGGCTACACCTTC.